Each of the 28 T cell receptor beta chains below was sequenced from the same sample in a study of follicular helper T cells after annual influenza vaccination. Profiling relied on immunoSEQ multiplex PCR, and the TCRdb table lists in-frame clones only, not all of them. The data hold about 10,000 clones, with 70% to 90% observed a single time. Time point of the sample: 2015-2016 season, 7 days after influenza vaccination. Sequences were derived from CXCR5+ CD38- circulating T follicular helper cells from blood, sampled 7 days after influenza vaccination. Sample subset: circulating Tfh, non-naive CD4+CXCR5+PD-1+ (ICOS+CD38+ or ICOS-CD38-). These receptors all stem from an adult who received the influenza vaccine.

The rearrangement joins TRBV30 to TRBJ1-3, with a tentative D call TRBD1 (5 bases). CDR3 length: 14 amino acids. Trimming cost V 2 bases and J 5 bases, with 13 bases left between them. Per the germline V gene, CDR1 is GTSNPN and CDR2 is SVGIG (reference sequence). CDR3: CAWSFRTSRNTIYF. The CDR3, as DNA: TGTGCCTGGAGTTTCCGGACATCAAGAAACACCATATATTTT.

CDR3 sequence reads: CASSKSSEAFF. Written as DNA, the CDR3 is TGTGCCAGCAGCAAAAGTTCTGAAGCTTTCTTT. V usage is TRBV7-9 and J usage is TRBJ1-1; D unresolved. Per the germline V gene, CDR1 is SEHNR and CDR2 is FQNEAQ (reference sequence). The CDR3 runs to 11 residues. Trimming removed 5 bases at V and 6 bases at J, with 7 bases between.

The chain employs TRBV19 and TRBJ1-2, with D unresolved. The CDR3 runs 14 residues. Germline CDR1 LNHDA, CDR2 SQIVND (reference sequence). Trimming left V 7 bases short and J 4 bases short, with 16 bases between. The CDR3 coding sequence is TGTGCCAGTACGAATCGGGGTATGGGCTATGGCTACACCTTC. It translates to CASTNRGMGYGYTF.

V is TRBV7-6 and J is TRBJ2-2; 8 bases fit TRBD1. V lost 1 base and J lost 1; bases outside the gene matches: 2. CDR1 and CDR2 from the germline V gene are SGHVS and FNYEAQ. The CDR3 extends over 16 amino acids. In DNA form, the CDR3 reads TGTGCCAGCAGCTTAGGCGGGACAGGGAACACCGGGGAGCTGTTTTTT. Amino acids: CASSLGGTGNTGELFF. The variable domain in full, completed from reference TRBV7-6 and TRBJ2-2, reads GAGVSQSPRYKVTKRGQDVALRCDPISGHVSLYWYRQALGQGPEFLTYFNYEAQQDKSGLPNDRFSAERPEGSISTLTIQRTEQRDSAMYRCASSLGGTGNTGELFFGEGSRLTVL.

The chain employs TRBV28 and TRBJ1-1, with 7 bases matching TRBD1. Per the germline V gene, CDR1 is MDHEN and CDR2 is SYDVKM. With 2 bases clipped from V and 3 bases from J, the junction kept 6 bases outside the gene matches. This CDR3 spans 15 amino acids. CDR3 sequence (DNA): TGTGCCAGCAGTTTAATACAACAGGGGTACACTGAAGCTTTCTTT. It translates to CASSLIQQGYTEAFF.

This sequence joins TRBV5-6 and TRBJ1-1; TRBD1 matches 8 bases. The length of the CDR3 is 15 residues. Germline V CDR1 and CDR2: SGHDT, YYEEEE. J lost 4 bases, V lost 1 base, and 6 bases had no gene match. This CDR3 is CASSLLQGAVTEAFF. The CDR3 nucleotides are TGTGCCAGCAGCTTGCTTCAGGGGGCGGTCACTGAAGCTTTCTTT.

V and J are TRBV6-5 and TRBJ2-7; 8 positions match TRBD2. The germline gives CDR1 MNHEY, CDR2 SVGAGI. The CDR3 loop spans 13 amino acids. V lost 6 bases to trimming and J lost 3 bases; unmatched junction nucleotides: 4. The CDR3 DNA follows: TGTGCCAGCAGCGAAGCGGGGGACTACGAGCAGTACTTC. Residues: CASSEAGDYEQYF.

The V call is TRBV7-8, the J call TRBJ2-7; D remains unclear. The CDR3 totals 14 residues. V lost 5 bases, J lost 0 bases, and 11 bases lay in between. Germline V lookup: CDR1 SGHVS, CDR2 FQNEAQ. CDR3 residues: CASSIKIDSYEQYF. Written as DNA, the CDR3 is TGTGCCAGCAGCATAAAGATAGACTCCTACGAGCAGTACTTC.

The genes are TRBV7-9 and TRBJ2-5; TRBD1 agrees at 11 bases. The V segment lost 4 bases and the J segment 4 bases; nucleotides outside the gene matches: 8. CDR3 length: 16 amino acids. In germline, CDR1 is SEHNR, CDR2 FQNEAQ (reference sequence). The CDR3 DNA sequence: TGTGCCAGCAGCTGGCGAGGGACAGGGGGTGGAGAGACCCAGTACTTC. Protein product: CASSWRGTGGGETQYF.

The rearrangement uses TRBV25-1 and TRBJ2-2, with D possibly being TRBD1 or TRBD2 (5 bases each). The V and J ends lost 9 bases and 7 bases respectively, with 18 bases between them. CDR3 size: 14 residues. Germline V lookup: CDR1 MGHDK, CDR2 SYGVNS. CDR3 amino acids: CASQFQGAGGELFF. The CDR3 nucleotides are TGTGCCAGTCAATTTCAGGGAGCAGGCGGGGAGCTGTTTTTT.

This chain joins TRBV11-2 and TRBJ1-1, with D possibly TRBD1 on 6 matching bases. The germline V gene encodes CDR1 SGHAT and CDR2 FQNNGV. The CDR3 runs to 13 residues. Trimming removed 3 bases from V and 11 bases from J, with 16 bases in between. CDR3 nucleotide sequence: TGTGCCAGCAGCTTGGACGAACAGGGTTTGGCTTTCTTT. Encoded protein: CASSLDEQGLAFF. The whole variable domain, filled in from reference TRBV11-2 and TRBJ1-1, reads EAGVAQSPRYKIIEKRQSVAFWCNPISGHATLYWYQQILGQGPKLLIQFQNNGVVDDSQLPKDRFSAERLKGVDSTLKIQPAKLEDSAVYLCASSLDEQGLAFFGQGTRLTVV.

This sequence joins TRBV7-9 and TRBJ1-5; 8 bases align to TRBD1. CDR1 is SEHNR and CDR2 is FQNEAQ in the germline V gene (reference sequence). After removal of 5 bases from V and 0 bases from J, the junction contained 3 bases not matched to a gene. The CDR3 consists of 15 residues. In DNA form, the CDR3 reads TGTGCCAGCAGCCGGGGACAGGATAGCAATCAGCCCCAGCATTTT. It codes for CASSRGQDSNQPQHF. Combining the CDR3 with reference TRBV7-9 and TRBJ1-5 gives the whole variable domain DTGVSQNPRHKITKRGQNVTFRCDPISEHNRLYWYRQTLGQGPEFLTYFQNEAQLEKSRLLSDRFSAERPKGSFSTLEIQRTEQGDSAMYLCASSRGQDSNQPQHFGDGTRLSIL.

The V gene is TRBV5-1, the J gene TRBJ1-2, with unresolved D. CDR1 and CDR2 (germline): SGHRS, YFSETQ. The germline V and J ends were trimmed by 7 bases and 5 bases, with 18 bases remaining between them. The CDR3 runs to 14 residues. The CDR3 nucleotides read TGCGCCAGCGCTCTTGAGTTCTCGGATTATGGCTACACCTTC. Encoded protein: CASALEFSDYGYTF.

V usage is TRBV5-4 and J usage is TRBJ2-1; TRBD2 agrees at 8 bases. CDR3 length: 14 residues. CDR1 and CDR2 (germline): SGHNT, YYREEE (reference sequence). V was clipped by 2 bases and J by 6 bases; unmatched bases: 4. CDR3 region: CASSFGGGLNEQFF. As DNA, the CDR3 is TGTGCCAGCAGCTTTGGCGGGGGGCTCAATGAGCAGTTCTTC.

This chain connects TRBV7-3 to TRBJ2-2; D gene uncertain. There are 13 residues in the CDR3. The germline gives CDR1 SGHTA, CDR2 FQGTGA. Trimming stripped 5 bases from V and 6 bases from J, with 10 bases between. CDR3 protein: CASSLNWSGELFF. CDR3 DNA sequence: TGTGCCAGCAGCCTTAACTGGTCCGGGGAGCTGTTTTTT.

This chain links TRBV5-1 with TRBJ2-3; D is possibly TRBD1 or TRBD2 (5 bases each). CDR3 length: 14 amino acids. Trimming pared 4 bases from V and 4 bases from J, leaving 13 bases between. Germline CDR1 SGHRS, CDR2 YFSETQ. For the CDR3, the DNA is TGCGCCAGCAGCCCCGACCCGGGGCCAGATACGCAGTATTTT. Protein product: CASSPDPGPDTQYF.

The table lists this clone with a count of one. The chain combines TRBV29-1 with TRBJ2-7, with D possibly TRBD2 on 6 matching bases. The CDR3 sequence is 15 residues long. Trimming stripped 0 bases from V and 0 bases from J, with 12 bases between. Germline V gene data show CDR1 as SQVTM and CDR2 as ANQGSEA. The chain's CDR3 is CSVEDLGGSSYEQYF. As DNA, the CDR3 is TGCAGCGTTGAAGATCTGGGGGGTAGCTCCTACGAGCAGTACTTC.

The rearrangement joins TRBV6-4 to TRBJ2-1; D may be TRBD2 (5 bases). The CDR3 is made up of 16 amino acids. CDR1 MRHNA and CDR2 SNTAGT come from the germline V gene. Between the trimmed V and J ends, which lost 0 bases and 7 bases, there was a span of 16 bases. The CDR3 sequence: CASSDSAGKARNEQFF. For the CDR3, the DNA is TGTGCCAGCAGTGACTCCGCGGGCAAGGCCCGTAATGAGCAGTTCTTC.

This clone was detected only once. This CDR3 is CAWRGALGRQYF. The DNA for the CDR3 is TGTGCCTGGAGGGGAGCCTTGGGACGGCAGTATTTT. This chain joins TRBV30 and TRBJ2-3; TRBD1 or TRBD2 may be the D gene (5 bases each). CDR1 and CDR2 (germline): GTSNPN, SVGIG (reference sequence). V gave up 3 bases and J gave up 11 bases, with 15 bases separating them. CDR3 length equals 12 residues.

The J gene is TRBJ1-2, the V gene TRBV6-4; TRBD1 is a possible D gene (6 bases). This CDR3 has 13 amino acids. The V gene lost 6 bases and the J gene lost 4 bases, with 12 bases spanning the gap. CDR1 and CDR2 (germline): MRHNA, SNTAGT. The CDR3 loop reads CASSSGQSYGYTF. CDR3 sequence (DNA): TGTGCCAGCAGCTCCGGACAGAGCTATGGCTACACCTTC.

The J gene is TRBJ2-7, the V gene TRBV5-1; maybe TRBD1 (6 bases). V was trimmed by 0 bases and J by 0 bases, leaving 13 bases between them. The CDR3 is made up of 16 amino acids. Germline V gene lookup returns CDR1 SGHRS and CDR2 YFSETQ. Here the CDR3 DNA reads TGCGCCAGCAGCTTGGACGCCGCGACAGGCTCCTACGAGCAGTACTTC. Translating it yields CASSLDAATGSYEQYF.

This chain connects TRBV21-1 to TRBJ2-7; the table's D call TRBD1 went unverified against the DNA. TRBV21-1 is listed as a pseudogene. The CDR3 runs 13 residues. The CDR3 nucleotides read TGTGCCAGCAGCAAATGGATCGGCAGGGAGCAGTACTTC. This codes for CASSKWIGREQYF.

The chain links TRBV6-4 to TRBJ1-2; possible D gene TRBD1, 5 bases. Germline V lookup: CDR1 MRHNA, CDR2 SNTAGT. V was shortened by 2 bases and J by 4 bases, with 5 bases between the two germline ends. CDR3 length: 12 residues. CDR3 sequence: CASSDGGYGYTF. The CDR3 DNA reads as TGTGCCAGCAGTGACGGGGGCTATGGCTACACCTTC.

This rearrangement joins TRBV19 to TRBJ2-3; TRBD2 matches 8 bases. CDR1 is LNHDA and CDR2 is SQIVND in the germline V gene (reference sequence). V trimming: 6 bases; J trimming: 2 bases; junction bases outside the gene matches: 7. The CDR3 length is 15 residues. The CDR3 sequence: CASSRSGEFTDTQYF. As DNA, the CDR3 is TGTGCCAGTAGCCGTAGCGGGGAGTTCACAGATACGCAGTATTTT.

The CDR3: CSVLEGGSTGANVLTF. The CDR3 DNA reads as TGCAGCGTTCTAGAGGGGGGTTCTACTGGGGCCAACGTCCTGACTTTC. The chain is built from TRBV29-1 and TRBJ2-6, with D perhaps matching TRBD1 or TRBD2 (6 bases each). V was cut by 5 bases and J by 2 bases, with 16 bases left in between. The CDR3 has 16 residues. Per the germline V gene, CDR1 is SQVTM and CDR2 is ANQGSEA.

The V call is TRBV7-2, the J call TRBJ2-2, with D hard to call. The V gene's germline CDR1 is SGHTA and CDR2 FQGNSA. V lost 0 bases and J 6 bases, leaving 8 bases between the germline ends. There are 14 residues in the CDR3. DNA for the CDR3: TGTGCCAGCAGCTTAGCTTTCTCATCCGGGGAGCTGTTTTTT. Protein sequence: CASSLAFSSGELFF.

This chain joins TRBV5-1 and TRBJ1-6, with D possibly being TRBD1 (5 bases). V lost 2 bases, J lost 7 bases, and 16 bases lay in between. In germline, CDR1 is SGHRS, CDR2 YFSETQ. The CDR3 has 16 residues. The CDR3 loop is CASSFNTGGGNSPLHF. In DNA, the CDR3 is TGCGCCAGCAGCTTTAATACAGGAGGTGGGAATTCACCCCTCCACTTT.

This chain connects TRBV19 to TRBJ2-1, with D possibly matching TRBD2 (6 bases). The CDR3 totals 15 residues. V lost 4 bases, J lost 6 bases, and 16 bases lay in between. Germline V gene lookup returns CDR1 LNHDA and CDR2 SQIVND (reference sequence). The DNA for the CDR3 is TGTGCCAGTAGTAGTAAGGCGGGGACCGGCAATGAGCAGTTCTTC. Amino acids: CASSSKAGTGNEQFF.